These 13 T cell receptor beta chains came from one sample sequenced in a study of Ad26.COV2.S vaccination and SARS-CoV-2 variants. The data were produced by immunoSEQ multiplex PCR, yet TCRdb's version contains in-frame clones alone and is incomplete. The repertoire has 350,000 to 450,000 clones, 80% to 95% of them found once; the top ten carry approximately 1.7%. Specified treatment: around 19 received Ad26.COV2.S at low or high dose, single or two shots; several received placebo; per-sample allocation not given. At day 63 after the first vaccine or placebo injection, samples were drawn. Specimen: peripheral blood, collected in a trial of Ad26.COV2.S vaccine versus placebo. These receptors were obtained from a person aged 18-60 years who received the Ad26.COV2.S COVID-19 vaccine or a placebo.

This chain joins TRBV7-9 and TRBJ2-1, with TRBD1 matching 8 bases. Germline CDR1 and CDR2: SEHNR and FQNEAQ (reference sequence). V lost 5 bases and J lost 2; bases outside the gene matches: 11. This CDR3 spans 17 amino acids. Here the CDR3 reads CASSPGADRGPYNEQFF. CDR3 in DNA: TGTGCCAGCAGCCCGGGCGCTGACAGGGGACCCTACAATGAGCAGTTCTTC.

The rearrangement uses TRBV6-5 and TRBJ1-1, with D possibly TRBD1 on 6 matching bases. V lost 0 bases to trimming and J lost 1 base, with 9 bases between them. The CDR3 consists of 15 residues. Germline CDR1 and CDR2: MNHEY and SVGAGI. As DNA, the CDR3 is TGTGCCAGCAGTTACTCTACAGGGAGGAACACTGAAGCTTTCTTT. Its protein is CASSYSTGRNTEAFF.

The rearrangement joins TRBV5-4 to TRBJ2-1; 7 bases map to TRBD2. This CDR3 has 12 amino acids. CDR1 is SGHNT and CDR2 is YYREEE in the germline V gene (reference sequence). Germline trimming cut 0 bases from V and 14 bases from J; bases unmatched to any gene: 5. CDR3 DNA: TGTGCCAGCAGCTTGGACCTAGCGGCTGAGTTCTTC. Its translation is CASSLDLAAEFF. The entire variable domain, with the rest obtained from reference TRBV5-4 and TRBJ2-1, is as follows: ETGVTQSPTHLIKTRGQQVTLRCSSQSGHNTVSWYQQALGQGPQFIFQYYREEENGRGNFPPRFSGLQFPNYSSELNVNALELDDSALYLCASSLDLAAEFFGPGTRLTVL.

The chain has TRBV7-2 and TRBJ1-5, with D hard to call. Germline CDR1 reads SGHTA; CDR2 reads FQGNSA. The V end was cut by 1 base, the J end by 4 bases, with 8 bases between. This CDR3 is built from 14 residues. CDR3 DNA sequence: TGTGCCAGCAGCTTAGATACGAGGAATCAGCCCCAGCATTTT. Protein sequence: CASSLDTRNQPQHF.

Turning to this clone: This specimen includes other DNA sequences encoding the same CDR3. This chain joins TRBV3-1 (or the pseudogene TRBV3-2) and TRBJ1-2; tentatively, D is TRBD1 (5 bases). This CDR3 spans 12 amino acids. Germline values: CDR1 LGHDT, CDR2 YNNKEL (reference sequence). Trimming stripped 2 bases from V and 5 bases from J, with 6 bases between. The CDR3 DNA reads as TGTGCCAGCAGCCAACAGGGATATGGCTACACCTTC. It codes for CASSQQGYGYTF.

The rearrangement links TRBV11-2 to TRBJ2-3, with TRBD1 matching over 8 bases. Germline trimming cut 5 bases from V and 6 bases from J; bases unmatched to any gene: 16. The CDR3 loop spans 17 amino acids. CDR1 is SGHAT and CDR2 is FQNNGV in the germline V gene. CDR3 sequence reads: CASSHDSGTGFWDTQYF. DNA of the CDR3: TGTGCCAGCAGCCACGACTCCGGGACAGGATTTTGGGATACGCAGTATTTT.

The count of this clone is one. The CDR3 sequence: CASSSGGATDTQYF. DNA of the CDR3: TGTGCCAGCAGTTCGGGCGGGGCAACAGATACGCAGTATTTT. The rearrangement links TRBV11-3 to TRBJ2-3, with a possible D match to TRBD2 (6 bases). CDR3 length: 14 residues. The germline CDR1 and CDR2 sequences are SGHNT and YENEEA. The V end was cut by 6 bases, the J end by 3 bases, with 13 bases between.

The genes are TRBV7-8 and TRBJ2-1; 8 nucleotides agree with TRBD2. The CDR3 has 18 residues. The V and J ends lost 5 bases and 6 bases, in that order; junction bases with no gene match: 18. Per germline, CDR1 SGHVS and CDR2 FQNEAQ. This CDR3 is CASSAGRSLGLDSNEQFF. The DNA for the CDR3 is TGTGCCAGCAGCGCAGGGAGATCACTGGGACTAGACAGCAATGAGCAGTTCTTC.

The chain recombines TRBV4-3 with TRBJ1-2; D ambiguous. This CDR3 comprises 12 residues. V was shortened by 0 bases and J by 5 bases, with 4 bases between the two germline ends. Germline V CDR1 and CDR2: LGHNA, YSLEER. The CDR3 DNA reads TGCGCCAGCAGCCAAGACCGGTATGGCTACACCTTC. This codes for CASSQDRYGYTF.

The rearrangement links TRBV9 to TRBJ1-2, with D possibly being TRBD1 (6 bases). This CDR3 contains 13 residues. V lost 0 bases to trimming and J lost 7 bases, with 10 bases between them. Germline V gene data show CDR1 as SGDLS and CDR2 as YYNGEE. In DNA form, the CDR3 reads TGTGCCAGCAGCGTAGGGCAACAGGGTGGCTACACCTTC. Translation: CASSVGQQGGYTF.

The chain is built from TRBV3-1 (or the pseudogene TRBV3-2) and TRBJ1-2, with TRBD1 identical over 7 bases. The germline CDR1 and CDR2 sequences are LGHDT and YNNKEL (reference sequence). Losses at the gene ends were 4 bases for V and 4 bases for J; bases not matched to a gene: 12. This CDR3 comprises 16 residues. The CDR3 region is CASSPEQGRASYGYTF. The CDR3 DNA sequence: TGTGCCAGCAGCCCCGAACAGGGGCGGGCAAGCTATGGCTACACCTTC.

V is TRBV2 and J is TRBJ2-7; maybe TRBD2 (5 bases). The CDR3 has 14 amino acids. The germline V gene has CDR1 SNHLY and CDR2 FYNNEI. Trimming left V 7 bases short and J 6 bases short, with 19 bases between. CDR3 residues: CASTLTTPSGEQYF. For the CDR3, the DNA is TGTGCCAGCACTTTGACTACCCCGTCGGGCGAGCAGTACTTC. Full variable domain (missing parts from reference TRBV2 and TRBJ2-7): EPEVTQTPSHQVTQMGQEVILRCVPISNHLYFYWYRQILGQKVEFLVSFYNNEISEKSEIFDDQFSVERPDGSNFTLKIRSTKLEDSAMYFCASTLTTPSGEQYFGPGTRLTVT.

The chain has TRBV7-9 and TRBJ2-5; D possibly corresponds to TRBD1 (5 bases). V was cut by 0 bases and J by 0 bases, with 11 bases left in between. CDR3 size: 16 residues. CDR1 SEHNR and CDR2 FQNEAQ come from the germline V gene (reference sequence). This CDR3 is CASSLAPGLYQETQYF. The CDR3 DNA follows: TGTGCCAGCAGCTTAGCGCCAGGGTTATACCAAGAGACCCAGTACTTC.